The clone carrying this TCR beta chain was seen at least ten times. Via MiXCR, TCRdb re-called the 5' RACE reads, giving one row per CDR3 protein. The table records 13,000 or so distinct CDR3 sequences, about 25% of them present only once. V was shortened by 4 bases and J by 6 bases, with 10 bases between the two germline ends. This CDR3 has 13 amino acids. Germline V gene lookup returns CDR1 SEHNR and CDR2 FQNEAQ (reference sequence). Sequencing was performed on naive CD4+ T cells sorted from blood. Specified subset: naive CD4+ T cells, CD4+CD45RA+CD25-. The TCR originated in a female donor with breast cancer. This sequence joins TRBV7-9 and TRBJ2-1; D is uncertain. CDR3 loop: CASSSKTSNEQFF. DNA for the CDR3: TGTGCCAGCAGCTCCAAAACCTCCAATGAGCAGTTCTTC. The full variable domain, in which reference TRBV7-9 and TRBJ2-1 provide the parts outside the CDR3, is DTGVSQNPRHKITKRGQNVTFRCDPISEHNRLYWYRQTLGQGPEFLTYFQNEAQLEKSRLLSDRFSAERPKGSFSTLEIQRTEQGDSAMYLCASSSKTSNEQFFGPGTRLTVL.